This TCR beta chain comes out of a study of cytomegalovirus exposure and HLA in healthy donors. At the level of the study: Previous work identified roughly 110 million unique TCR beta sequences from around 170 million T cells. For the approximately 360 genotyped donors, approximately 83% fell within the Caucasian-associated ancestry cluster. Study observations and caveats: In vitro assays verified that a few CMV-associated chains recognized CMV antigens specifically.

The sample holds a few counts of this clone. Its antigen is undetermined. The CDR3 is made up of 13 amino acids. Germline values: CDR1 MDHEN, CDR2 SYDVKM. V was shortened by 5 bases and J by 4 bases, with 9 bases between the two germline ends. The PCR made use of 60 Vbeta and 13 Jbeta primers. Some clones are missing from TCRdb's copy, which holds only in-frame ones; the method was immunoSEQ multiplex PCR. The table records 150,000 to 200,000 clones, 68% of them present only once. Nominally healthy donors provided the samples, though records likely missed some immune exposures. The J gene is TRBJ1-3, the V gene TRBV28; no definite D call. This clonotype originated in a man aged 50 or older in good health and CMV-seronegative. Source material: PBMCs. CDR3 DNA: TGTGCCAGCAGTAAAGACACCGGAAACACCATATATTTT. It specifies CASSKDTGNTIYF.